The 18 T cell receptor beta chains below come from one sample, sequenced in a study of T cell changes during pregnancy in multiple sclerosis. The assay was immunoSEQ multiplex PCR, and TCRdb's table has in-frame clones only and misses some. The sample records roughly 10,000 clones, around 80% being singletons. The source was CD8+ T cells from peripheral blood mononuclear cells, collected in the third trimester of pregnancy. All receptors derive from a female donor in good health, enrolled as a control in a pregnancy study.

The rearrangement uses TRBV14 and TRBJ1-4; TRBD1 aligns across 9 bases. Trimming took 2 bases from V and 7 from J; bases not matched to a gene: 5. This CDR3 contains 15 residues. The germline CDR1 and CDR2 sequences are SGHDN and FVKESK. The CDR3 DNA sequence: TGTGCCAGCAGCCAAACAGGGGGCGCGGGTGAAAAACTGTTTTTT. This encodes CASSQTGGAGEKLFF.

The chain is built from TRBV29-1 and TRBJ2-1; 7 nucleotides agree with TRBD2. The CDR3 has 14 residues. Germline CDR1 and CDR2: SQVTM and ANQGSEA. Unmatched junction bases numbered 8, after V lost 6 bases and J lost 3 bases. The CDR3 loop reads CSVPLSGDYNEQFF. CDR3 coding DNA: TGCAGCGTGCCCCTCAGCGGGGACTACAATGAGCAGTTCTTC.

This chain joins TRBV2 and TRBJ2-2; 7 nucleotides match TRBD2. J gave up 7 bases and V 4 bases, and 3 bases lay outside the gene matches. The CDR3 has 13 residues. The germline gives CDR1 SNHLY, CDR2 FYNNEI. CDR3 amino acids: CASSGGRGGELFF. The DNA for the CDR3 is TGTGCCAGCAGTGGTGGGAGGGGCGGGGAGCTGTTTTTT.

This clone occurred once. The chain joins TRBV19 to TRBJ1-1; perhaps TRBD1 as D (6 bases). This CDR3 is 17 amino acids long. The V and J ends lost 1 base and 0 bases respectively, with 15 bases between them. Germline lookup yields CDR1 LNHDA and CDR2 SQIVND (reference sequence). The CDR3 loop is CASSIVGRGPMNTEAFF. The CDR3 bases are TGTGCCAGTAGTATAGTAGGCAGGGGCCCCATGAACACTGAAGCTTTCTTT. Looking up the rest from reference TRBV19 and TRBJ1-1 gives the full variable domain: DGGITQSPKYLFRKEGQNVTLSCEQNLNHDAMYWYRQDPGQGLRLIYYSQIVNDFQKGDIAEGYSVSREKKESFPLTVTSAQKNPTAFYLCASSIVGRGPMNTEAFFGQGTRLTVV.

The V gene is TRBV7-8, the J gene TRBJ2-1; the match to TRBD1 covers 8 bases. Germline trimming cut 5 bases from V and 0 bases from J; bases unmatched to any gene: 15. Germline V gives CDR1 SGHVS, CDR2 FQNEAQ. This CDR3 spans 19 amino acids. DNA for the CDR3: TGTGCCAGCAGCCCGCTCGGACAGGGCCGGTTAAGCTCCTACAATGAGCAGTTCTTC. It is translated as CASSPLGQGRLSSYNEQFF.

This rearrangement joins TRBV7-2 to TRBJ1-1; TRBD1 aligns across 9 bases. Per germline, CDR1 SGHTA and CDR2 FQGNSA. This CDR3 region has 17 residues. Trimming at V came to 1 base and at J to 2 bases, leaving 8 bases not matched to a gene. The chain's CDR3 is CASSLELRTGENTEAFF. For the CDR3, the DNA is TGTGCCAGCAGCTTAGAGTTACGGACAGGGGAAAACACTGAAGCTTTCTTT.

CDR3 sequence: CASSLGLGDSSPLNYGYTF. The CDR3 DNA is TGTGCCAGCAGCTTAGGGCTGGGGGACAGTTCACCACTCAACTATGGCTACACCTTC. This sequence joins TRBV7-9 and TRBJ1-2; 7 bases are shared with TRBD1. CDR3 size: 19 residues. Trimming took 1 base from V and 2 from J; bases not matched to a gene: 16. CDR1 and CDR2 (germline): SEHNR, FQNEAQ (reference sequence).

The chain employs TRBV28 and TRBJ2-7; no definite D call. Germline V gene lookup returns CDR1 MDHEN and CDR2 SYDVKM. V was cut by 2 bases and J by 0 bases, with 11 bases left in between. This CDR3 has 15 residues. This chain's CDR3 is CASSLAPESSYEQYF. The CDR3 DNA follows: TGTGCCAGCAGTTTAGCGCCGGAGAGCTCCTACGAGCAGTACTTC.

The V call is TRBV9, the J call TRBJ2-5; TRBD1 agrees at 8 bases. V trimming: 2 bases; J trimming: 2 bases; junction bases outside the gene matches: 5. The CDR3 is 15 residues long. Per germline, CDR1 SGDLS and CDR2 YYNGEE. The CDR3 sequence: CASSVVTGGQETQYF. The CDR3 region has the DNA TGTGCCAGCAGCGTCGTAACAGGGGGTCAAGAGACCCAGTACTTC.

The V call is TRBV7-2, the J call TRBJ2-7; D gene ambiguous. This CDR3 region has 15 residues. Trimming shortened V by 4 bases and J by 0 bases, and 13 bases separated the two germline ends. Germline V gene sequence: CDR1 SGHTA, CDR2 FQGNSA. As DNA, the CDR3 is TGTGCCAGCAGCTATCCCCGGCGGAGCTCCTACGAGCAGTACTTC. It codes for CASSYPRRSSYEQYF. Supplemented by reference TRBV7-2 and TRBJ2-7, the full variable domain reads GAGVSQSPSNKVTEKGKDVELRCDPISGHTALYWYRQSLGQGLEFLIYFQGNSAPDKSGLPSDRFSAERTGGSVSTLTIQRTQQEDSAVYLCASSYPRRSSYEQYFGPGTRLTVT.

This chain links TRBV6-1 with TRBJ1-3; 7 bases align to TRBD1. V shed 3 bases and J 4 bases; nucleotides not matched to a gene: 9. From germline, CDR1 is MNHNS and CDR2 SASEGT. This CDR3 region has 16 residues. The CDR3: CASSDQGGARGNTIYF. The CDR3 DNA follows: TGTGCCAGCAGTGACCAAGGGGGCGCGAGAGGAAACACCATATATTTT.

The chain employs TRBV9 and TRBJ2-3; a possible D gene is TRBD1 (7 bases). CDR3 length: 15 amino acids. Trimming removed 3 bases from V and 2 bases from J, with 13 bases in between. Germline CDR1 reads SGDLS; CDR2 reads YYNGEE. DNA for the CDR3: TGTGCCAGCAGCGCGGGGGACAGCTACACAGATACGCAGTATTTT. It yields the protein CASSAGDSYTDTQYF.

This clone occurred once. This chain joins TRBV27 and TRBJ1-1, with 7 bases that match TRBD1. The CDR3 sequence is 14 residues long. Per the germline V gene, CDR1 is MNHEY and CDR2 is SMNVEV (reference sequence). The V segment lost 5 bases and the J segment 5 bases; nucleotides outside the gene matches: 8. CDR3 sequence: CASSNRGSGTEAFF. The CDR3 DNA reads as TGTGCCAGCAGTAACAGGGGATCGGGAACTGAAGCTTTCTTT.

This clone was found a few times. The chain employs TRBV6-4 and TRBJ2-2; the D gene is possibly TRBD2 (6 bases). The V end lost 2 bases, the J end lost 2 bases, and 6 bases lay between the germline ends. The CDR3 consists of 14 residues. Germline-derived CDR1 and CDR2 are MRHNA and SNTAGT. CDR3 DNA sequence: TGTGCCAGCAGTGACGGGACTAACACCGGGGAGCTGTTTTTT. This sequence encodes CASSDGTNTGELFF.

The J gene is TRBJ1-2, the V gene TRBV5-1; a weak D match, TRBD1 (5 bases). The germline V gene has CDR1 SGHRS and CDR2 YFSETQ. Trimming left V 5 bases short and J 3 bases short, with 14 bases between. This CDR3 is 14 amino acids long. CDR3 in amino acids: CASRYDSFHYGYTF. For the CDR3, the DNA is TGCGCCAGCAGATACGACAGCTTCCACTATGGCTACACCTTC.

The CDR3 region has the DNA TGTGCCAGCAGCGTAGAGACTAGCCCCAGCTCCTACGAGCAGTACTTC. This translates into CASSVETSPSSYEQYF. This chain connects TRBV9 to TRBJ2-7, with TRBD2 matching over 7 bases. This CDR3 has 16 residues. Germline-derived CDR1 and CDR2 are SGDLS and YYNGEE. Trimming removed 0 bases from V and 0 bases from J; junction bases left unmatched: 6.

This clone was detected only once. The rearrangement uses TRBV28 and TRBJ2-1, with 7 bases matching TRBD1. The CDR3 is 15 amino acids. The V gene end was trimmed by 5 bases and the J gene end by 4 bases; junction bases not matched to a gene: 8. CDR1 and CDR2 (germline): MDHEN, SYDVKM. The CDR3 reads CASSIYRGRYNEQFF. The CDR3, as DNA: TGTGCCAGCAGTATATACAGGGGAAGATACAATGAGCAGTTCTTC.

The chain recombines TRBV5-5 with TRBJ2-6; D is uncertain. There are 17 residues in the CDR3. Germline V gives CDR1 SGHKS, CDR2 YYEKEE (reference sequence). Trimming took off 4 bases at V and 0 bases at J, with 14 bases between the two ends. As DNA, the CDR3 is TGTGCCAGCAGCCGTACTATGCCCTTCTCTGGGGCCAACGTCCTGACTTTC. Amino acid sequence: CASSRTMPFSGANVLTF.